Below, 27 T cell receptor beta chains from the same sample are listed, as sequenced in a study of T-cell reconstitution after alpha-beta-depleted transplantation in children. This sample's TCRbeta library carried unique molecular identifier barcodes. TCRdb passed the PCR reads through MiXCR, listing each CDR3 protein once. Of about 230,000 distinct CDR3 sequences in the sample, about 9.5% were seen once. The sample consisted of PBMCs from the stem cell graft donor, taken from the stem cell graft. The receptors stem from a human donor who donated a stem cell graft to a child with acute lymphoblastic leukemia.

The chain joins TRBV12-3 or TRBV12-4 to TRBJ2-7; tentative D call: TRBD1 (6 bases). The CDR3 extends over 13 amino acids. V shed 6 bases and J shed 2 bases, with 11 bases lying between them. The CDR3 is CASRPRGTYEQYF. DNA for the CDR3: TGTGCCAGCAGACCGAGGGGGACCTACGAGCAGTACTTC.

This clonotype was recorded many times. CDR3: CATSGEKLFF. The CDR3 DNA follows: TGTGCCACCAGCGGTGAAAAACTGTTTTTT. J is TRBJ1-4 and V is TRBV15; D remains ambiguous. The V end was cut by 5 bases, the J end by 7 bases, with 2 bases between. Germline V CDR1 and CDR2: LNHNV, YYDKDF (reference sequence). CDR3 length: 10 residues.

The rearrangement joins TRBV30 to TRBJ2-6; unclear D gene. Germline CDR1 GTSNPN, CDR2 SVGIG (reference sequence). V lost 4 bases, J lost 0 bases, and 7 bases lay in between. This CDR3 has 14 amino acids. The CDR3 DNA sequence: TGTGCCTGGAAGCCCGGCTCTGGGGCCAACGTCCTGACTTTC. It yields the protein CAWKPGSGANVLTF.

The V call is TRBV5-4, the J call TRBJ2-2; D not certain. Germline CDR1 reads SGHNT; CDR2 reads YYREEE (reference sequence). The CDR3 covers 12 residues. V was trimmed by 7 bases and J by 6 bases, leaving 10 bases between them. The CDR3, as DNA: TGTGCCAGCTTAGAACGCGCCGGGGAGCTGTTTTTT. Its translation: CASLERAGELFF.

This clonotype appeared many times. This sequence joins TRBV5-1 and TRBJ1-1; tentatively, D is TRBD1 (5 bases). Trimming took 0 bases from V and 1 from J, leaving 13 bases between them. The CDR3 extends over 16 amino acids. Germline V lookup: CDR1 SGHRS, CDR2 YFSETQ. CDR3 sequence: CASSLVGDGANTEAFF. CDR3 DNA sequence: TGCGCCAGCAGCTTGGTGGGGGACGGAGCGAACACTGAAGCTTTCTTT.

This clonotype was detected a few times. Written as DNA, the CDR3 is TGTGCCACCAGTGATTCCGGTACAGACTCAGTGGAAGCTTTCTTT. Its translation: CATSDSGTDSVEAFF. V gene TRBV24-1 combines with J gene TRBJ1-1; D not resolved. The length of the CDR3 is 15 residues. Trimming pared 2 bases from V and 8 bases from J, leaving 17 bases between. The V gene's germline CDR1 is KGHDR and CDR2 SFDVKD.

This clonotype was counted at least ten times. The V call is TRBV15, the J call TRBJ2-2, with 7 bases matching TRBD1. V lost 5 bases, J lost 0 bases, and 3 bases stayed unmatched. The germline V gene has CDR1 LNHNV and CDR2 YYDKDF (reference sequence). This CDR3 region has 15 residues. CDR3 bases: TGTGCCACCAGCGAAGGGACAGCGAACACCGGGGAGCTGTTTTTT. Its protein is CATSEGTANTGELFF.

This clonotype has a handful of counts. The rearrangement uses TRBV5-4 and TRBJ2-7; 7 nucleotides align to TRBD1. The CDR3 totals 15 residues. Trimming took 2 bases from V and 0 from J; bases not matched to a gene: 5. In germline, CDR1 is SGHNT, CDR2 YYREEE (reference sequence). CDR3: CASSLYRGSSYEQYF. CDR3 DNA sequence: TGTGCCAGCAGCTTATACAGGGGCTCCTCCTACGAGCAGTACTTC.

The gene calls are TRBV14 and TRBJ2-5; 10 bases align to TRBD1. Trimming cost V 0 bases and J 4 bases; bases outside gene matches: 2. Germline values: CDR1 SGHDN, CDR2 FVKESK. This CDR3 is 15 amino acids long. CDR3 loop: CASSQDRTGGETQYF. The CDR3 bases are TGTGCCAGCAGCCAAGATCGGACAGGGGGAGAGACCCAGTACTTC.

This clonotype was seen more than once but under ten times. The chain employs TRBV27 and TRBJ1-1; 7 nucleotides line up with TRBD1. The germline V gene encodes CDR1 MNHEY and CDR2 SMNVEV (reference sequence). J gave up 2 bases and V 2 bases, and 11 bases lay outside the gene matches. The CDR3 has 17 amino acids. CDR3 nucleotide sequence: TGTGCCAGCAGTTTACGTAGGCGAGGGGACAGAAACACTGAAGCTTTCTTT. It yields the protein CASSLRRRGDRNTEAFF.

The J gene is TRBJ2-3, the V gene TRBV12-3 or TRBV12-4; D gene uncertain. The V end was cut by 3 bases, the J end by 2 bases, with 21 bases between. The CDR3 length is 18 residues. This CDR3 reads CASSFGGTTHSLTDTQYF. Written as DNA, the CDR3 is TGTGCCAGCAGTTTTGGTGGCACCACACACTCCCTCACAGATACGCAGTATTTT.

The chain joins TRBV9 to TRBJ1-2; maybe TRBD1 (5 bases). V lost 2 bases, J lost 3 bases, and 8 bases lay in between. The CDR3 is 13 amino acids. Germline assignment: CDR1 SGDLS and CDR2 YYNGEE. The CDR3 coding sequence is TGTGCCAGCAGCGTCCAGGGAGACTATGGCTACACCTTC. It specifies CASSVQGDYGYTF.

This clonotype was detected many times. This chain uses TRBV20-1 with TRBJ2-7, with D possibly matching TRBD1 (5 bases). V was cut by 4 bases and J by 1 base, with 20 bases left in between. In germline, CDR1 is DFQATT, CDR2 SNEGSKA (reference sequence). The CDR3 runs 16 residues. The CDR3 DNA is TGCAGTGCTACCCCAATTAGGGCAGGGTTGTCCTACGAGCAGTACTTC. Its protein product is CSATPIRAGLSYEQYF.

This clonotype was counted ten times or more. This chain uses TRBV29-1 with TRBJ1-2; D may be TRBD1 (5 bases). Trimming cost V 7 bases and J 4 bases, with 13 bases left between them. Looked up from germline, CDR1 is SQVTM and CDR2 is ANQGSEA. The CDR3 is made up of 12 amino acids. The CDR3: CSARKGFYGYTF. CDR3 in DNA: TGCAGCGCCCGAAAGGGGTTCTATGGCTACACCTTC.

This chain joins TRBV20-1 and TRBJ2-7; 9 nucleotides align to TRBD2. Trimming at V came to 6 bases and at J to 4 bases, leaving 10 bases not matched to a gene. CDR3 size: 14 residues. Per germline, CDR1 DFQATT and CDR2 SNEGSKA (reference sequence). The CDR3 DNA reads as TGCAGTGCGGAAACACGACTAGCGGATTACGAGCAGTACTTC. Residues: CSAETRLADYEQYF.

CDR3 amino acids: CASSPSPTRTDTQYF. As DNA, the CDR3 is TGCGCCAGCAGCCCATCACCAACCCGCACAGATACGCAGTATTTT. The V and J genes are TRBV4-3 and TRBJ2-3, with D hard to call. The germline gives CDR1 LGHNA, CDR2 YSLEER. The CDR3 runs 15 residues. V was shortened by 4 bases and J by 1 base, with 12 bases between the two germline ends.

This clonotype has a count of ten or more. The rearrangement links TRBV3-1 to TRBJ1-1; maybe TRBD1 (5 bases). This CDR3 region has 14 residues. Looked up from germline, CDR1 is LGHDT and CDR2 is YNNKEL (reference sequence). V was pared by 4 bases and J by 1 base, with 10 bases between. CDR3 nucleotides: TGTGCCAGCAGCCCCCTGGACACGAACACTGAAGCTTTCTTT. Its protein product is CASSPLDTNTEAFF. Supplemented by reference TRBV3-1 and TRBJ1-1, the full variable domain reads DTAVSQTPKYLVTQMGNDKSIKCEQNLGHDTMYWYKQDSKKFLKIMFSYNNKELIINETVPNRFSPKSPDKAHLNLHINSLELGDSAVYFCASSPLDTNTEAFFGQGTRLTVV.

This clonotype was seen repeatedly, ten times or more. The chain employs TRBV20-1 and TRBJ2-1; D is perhaps TRBD1 (6 bases). The CDR3 loop spans 15 amino acids. Looked up from germline, CDR1 is DFQATT and CDR2 is SNEGSKA (reference sequence). V was trimmed by 8 bases and J by 3 bases, leaving 20 bases between them. This CDR3 is CSSTRINRDYNEQFF. CDR3 nucleotides: TGCAGTTCAACTCGTATCAACAGGGACTACAATGAGCAGTTCTTC.

This clonotype came up many times. The CDR3 is CASSSGTAGNEQFF. The CDR3 DNA sequence: TGTGCCAGCAGTTCCGGGACGGCGGGCAATGAGCAGTTCTTC. J is TRBJ2-1 and V is TRBV27; tentatively, D is TRBD1 or TRBD2 (5 bases each). V was pared by 4 bases and J by 6 bases, with 13 bases between. CDR3 length equals 14 residues. Germline CDR1 is MNHEY and CDR2 is SMNVEV (reference sequence).

This chain links TRBV12-3 or TRBV12-4 with TRBJ2-5; tentative D call: TRBD2 (7 bases). Trimming removed 6 bases from V and 5 bases from J, with 16 bases in between. This CDR3 contains 14 residues. CDR3 residues: CASREGGIAETQYF. Written as DNA, the CDR3 is TGTGCCAGCAGGGAGGGGGGGATAGCGGAGACCCAGTACTTC.

This clonotype was recorded at least ten times. The chain combines TRBV20-1 with TRBJ2-2; D remains unclear. With 0 bases removed from V and 0 bases from J, the gap between germline ends came to 11 bases. Per the germline V gene, CDR1 is DFQATT and CDR2 is SNEGSKA (reference sequence). The CDR3 extends over 16 amino acids. CDR3 nucleotides: TGCAGTGCTAGAGATGGCCGGTTCGCGAACACCGGGGAGCTGTTTTTT. This translates into CSARDGRFANTGELFF.

In its sample, this clonotype was seen many times. The CDR3 reads CASSLWITMNTEAFF. For the CDR3, the DNA is TGTGCCAGCAGCTTGTGGATAACAATGAACACTGAAGCTTTCTTT. V usage is TRBV7-2 and J usage is TRBJ1-1; D unresolved. V lost 3 bases to trimming and J lost 0 bases, with 11 bases between them. Germline CDR1 and CDR2: SGHTA and FQGNSA. There are 15 residues in the CDR3.

There are a few counts of this clonotype. V gene TRBV11-2 combines with J gene TRBJ2-1; D perhaps matches TRBD2 (6 bases). This CDR3 contains 15 residues. The V gene's germline CDR1 is SGHAT and CDR2 FQNNGV. The ends were cut back, 4 bases at V and 4 bases at J, with 14 bases in the middle. The DNA for the CDR3 is TGTGCCAGCAGCTCCGGGCGGGGCTTTTACAATGAGCAGTTCTTC. Protein sequence: CASSSGRGFYNEQFF. The full variable domain, completed using reference TRBV11-2 and TRBJ2-1, is EAGVAQSPRYKIIEKRQSVAFWCNPISGHATLYWYQQILGQGPKLLIQFQNNGVVDDSQLPKDRFSAERLKGVDSTLKIQPAKLEDSAVYLCASSSGRGFYNEQFFGPGTRLTVL.

This clonotype was counted at least ten times. This sequence joins TRBV7-8 and TRBJ2-5; 12 bases line up with TRBD2. The germline CDR1 and CDR2 sequences are SGHVS and FQNEAQ. V was pared by 3 bases and J by 7 bases, with 6 bases of the junction left unmatched. The CDR3 is 15 amino acids. The CDR3 loop reads CASSLLAGGLGTQYF. As DNA, the CDR3 is TGTGCCAGCAGCTTGCTAGCGGGGGGGCTGGGGACCCAGTACTTC.

The chain employs TRBV5-4 and TRBJ2-1; D might be TRBD2 (6 bases). The CDR3 length is 14 residues. Germline CDR1 SGHNT, CDR2 YYREEE (reference sequence). V lost 3 bases to trimming and J lost 6 bases, with 13 bases between them. CDR3 in amino acids: CASSSPTRINEQFF. The CDR3 DNA reads as TGTGCCAGCAGCTCCCCGACTAGAATCAATGAGCAGTTCTTC.

This clonotype was observed at least ten times. V usage is TRBV6-5 and J usage is TRBJ2-1; unclear D gene. Trimming pared 4 bases from V and 4 bases from J, leaving 8 bases between. The germline V gene encodes CDR1 MNHEY and CDR2 SVGAGI. This CDR3 has 13 residues. The CDR3 here is CASSFQEYNEQFF. DNA of the CDR3: TGTGCCAGCAGTTTTCAAGAGTACAATGAGCAGTTCTTC.

The chain combines TRBV7-2 with TRBJ2-3, with TRBD1 as a possible D gene (6 bases). Germline-derived CDR1 and CDR2 are SGHTA and FQGNSA. Trimming removed 3 bases from V and 1 base from J, with 11 bases in between. CDR3 size: 15 residues. The CDR3 DNA is TGTGCCAGCAGCTTCGGGACACCCGGCACAGATACGCAGTATTTT. Its protein product is CASSFGTPGTDTQYF.